This is a list of T cell receptor beta chains from one sample in a study of blood T cell repertoires in COVID-19. The protocol was immunoSEQ multiplex PCR, while the TCRdb copy is restricted to in-frame clones and leaves out a portion. The sample lists under 50,000 clones, 65% to 90% occurring once. Sequenced material: peripheral blood. These TCRs come from a man in his forties or fifties with active COVID-19. CDR3s include the opening cysteine and the closing phenylalanine or tryptophan. The D gene is left open where the match is weak. Clone size is not always given. Where it is, it says once, few, many or a class for expanded clones.

D	V	J	size	DNA	CDR3
-	TRBV7-6	TRBJ2-7	-	TGTGCCAGCAGCCTTGGCGGGGTATACGAGCAGTACTTC	CASSLGGVYEQYF
-	TRBV5-1	TRBJ2-6	-	TGCGCCAGCAGCTTGGATGACAGTGCTGGGGCCAACGTCCTGACTTTC	CASSLDDSAGANVLTF
TRBD1	TRBV13	TRBJ2-7	-	TGTGCCAGCAGCACGGGACAGGGGACTAGTTACTACGAGCAGTACTTC	CASSTGQGTSYYEQYF
-	TRBV14	TRBJ1-1	once	TGTGCCAGCAGCCAATTCAGGGAGGGCACTGAAGCTTTCTTT	CASSQFREGTEAFF
-	TRBV6-1	TRBJ1-1	-	TGTGCCAGCAGTGAAGCGCTTCGGGAAGAAGCTTTCTTT	CASSEALREEAFF
-	TRBV5-1	TRBJ2-3	-	TGCGCCAGCAGCCCCACAGACTATTCCCGCACAGATACGCAGTATTTT	CASSPTDYSRTDTQYF
-	TRBV18	TRBJ1-4	-	TGTGCCAGCTCACCGCTTCCTAGGGAAAAACTGTTTTTT	CASSPLPREKLFF
TRBD2	TRBV7-7	TRBJ2-3	-	TGTGCTAGCAGCCAAATAGCGGGAGGGCGCACAGATACGCAGTATTTT	CASSQIAGGRTDTQYF
TRBD1	TRBV28	TRBJ2-7	-	TGTGCCAGCAAACCGACAGGGGTGGAGGGCGAGCAGTACTTC	CASKPTGVEGEQYF
-	TRBV7-9	TRBJ2-5	-	TGTGCCAGCAGCTTAGGCAGTAACAACCAAGAGACCCAGTACTTC	CASSLGSNNQETQYF
-	TRBV19	TRBJ2-6	-	TGTGCCAGTAGCCAAGGGGTTTTGGGGGCCAACGTCCTGACTTTC	CASSQGVLGANVLTF
-	TRBV11-3	TRBJ2-2	-	TGTGCCAGCAGCTTAGAAGATGGGAGAAAGAGTTCTAACACCGGGGAGCTGTTTTTT	CASSLEDGRKSSNTGELFF
-	TRBV27	TRBJ2-3	-	TGTGCCAGCATGACGGGGGTGTCAACAGATACGCAGTATTTT	CASMTGVSTDTQYF
TRBD2	TRBV10-3	TRBJ2-7	-	TGTGCCATCAGTGAGATTAGCGGGAGGGGCCACGAGCAGTACTTC	CAISEISGRGHEQYF
-	TRBV6-5	TRBJ1-1	-	TGTGCCAGCAGTAGACAGAACACTGAAGCTTTCTTT	CASSRQNTEAFF
TRBD1	TRBV9	TRBJ1-2	-	TGTGCCAGCAGCTCCCGGGACAGGGGCGATGGCTACACCTTC	CASSSRDRGDGYTF
-	TRBV25-1	TRBJ2-3	-	TGTGCCAGCAATGGACTCTACCCTTACACAGATACGCAGTATTTT	CASNGLYPYTDTQYF
-	TRBV7-6	TRBJ2-1	-	TGTGCCAGCACGCAAGGAGGGCTACGTGACAATGAGCAGTTCTTC	CASTQGGLRDNEQFF
-	TRBV19	TRBJ1-5	-	TGTGCCAGTAGTATAGTAGTCGGCAGGGGAGTTCACAATCAGCCCCAGCATTTT	CASSIVVGRGVHNQPQHF
TRBD2	TRBV6-5	TRBJ2-1	-	TGTGCCAGCAGTTTCCCAGGGAGCGGGAGGGGAGCTGAGCAGTTCTTC	CASSFPGSGRGAEQFF
-	TRBV27	TRBJ1-3	-	TGTGCCAGCTCCAAGCGGGGGAGTGGAAACACCATATATTTT	CASSKRGSGNTIYF
-	TRBV1	TRBJ1-4	-	TGCACCAGCAGCCAAAGGACAGGGGGCTCGGCAAATGAAAAACTGTTTTTT	CTSSQRTGGSANEKLFF
TRBD2	TRBV29-1	TRBJ2-1	-	TGCAGCGTTGTGGGACTAGCGGGAGGATACGACAATGAGCAGTTCTTC	CSVVGLAGGYDNEQFF
-	TRBV24-1	TRBJ1-1	-	TGTGCCACCAGTCAGACAGGTGAAGCTTTCTTT	CATSQTGEAFF
-	TRBV2	TRBJ2-1	-	TGTGCCAGCAGTGTACGGGGTGAGCAGTTCTTC	CASSVRGEQFF
-	TRBV6-2/TRBV6-3	TRBJ1-6	-	TGTGCCAGCAGTAAGGGGAATAATTCACCCCTCCACTTT	CASSKGNNSPLHF
TRBD1	TRBV30	TRBJ1-1	-	TGTGCCTGGAGTCGGGACAGGGATCAGTCTGAAGCTTTCTTT	CAWSRDRDQSEAFF
-	TRBV3-1/TRBV3-2	TRBJ2-5	-	TGTGCCAGCAGCCAAACAGGGGGGGTGGAGACCCAGTACTTC	CASSQTGGVETQYF
-	TRBV25-1	TRBJ2-1	-	TGTGCCAGCACTCCTGCAGGGGACAATGAGCAGTTCTTC	CASTPAGDNEQFF
-	TRBV6-5	TRBJ1-2	few	TGTGCCAGCAGTTACTCTGGAGGGTATGGCTACACCTTC	CASSYSGGYGYTF
TRBD1	TRBV19	TRBJ2-7	-	TGTGCCAGTAGTACGGGACAGATCTACGAGCAGTACTTC	CASSTGQIYEQYF
-	TRBV13	TRBJ1-2	-	TGTGCCAGCAGCTTCCCGAGGGCCCTTAACTATGGCTACACCTTC	CASSFPRALNYGYTF
TRBD1	TRBV27	TRBJ2-7	few	TGTGCCAGCAGTGCCGGGACAGGGACCCACGAGCAGTACTTC	CASSAGTGTHEQYF
-	TRBV5-1	TRBJ2-2	-	TGCGCCAGCAGCTTTAGACTAGCGAACACCGGGGAGCTGTTTTTT	CASSFRLANTGELFF
TRBD2	TRBV5-6	TRBJ2-7	-	TGTGCCAGCAGCTTGTACCAGCGGGAGGTAAGCGAGCAGTACTTC	CASSLYQREVSEQYF
TRBD1	TRBV5-4	TRBJ2-7	-	TGTGCCAGCAGCCTTGGAGGCCAGGGGGTTTACGAGCAGTACTTC	CASSLGGQGVYEQYF
-	TRBV6-4	TRBJ2-5	-	TGTGCCAGCAGTGCGGGAGCAAAAGAGACCCAGTACTTC	CASSAGAKETQYF
-	TRBV7-9	TRBJ2-5	-	TGTGCCAGCAGCTTTGTGGGGGAGGCGACCCAGTACTTC	CASSFVGEATQYF
TRBD2	TRBV2	TRBJ2-7	once	TGTGCCAGCAGTGGCGGGGGAACTCCCTACGAGCAGTACTTC	CASSGGGTPYEQYF
-	TRBV10-3	TRBJ2-5	-	TGTGCCATCAGTGGCCCGGAGGGGCAAGAGACCCAGTACTTC	CAISGPEGQETQYF
-	TRBV9	TRBJ2-1	-	TGTGCCAGCAGCGTTCGGTGGGGGGAAAATGAGCAGTTCTTC	CASSVRWGENEQFF
TRBD1	TRBV2	TRBJ2-3	-	TGTGCCAGCAGCGCACAGGGGGCGTCGAGCACAGATACGCAGTATTTT	CASSAQGASSTDTQYF
-	TRBV28	TRBJ1-3	-	TGTGCCAGCAGCGGAGACTTGCGGACTTACTCTGGAAACACCATATATTTT	CASSGDLRTYSGNTIYF
-	TRBV12-3/TRBV12-4	TRBJ1-1	-	TGTGCCAGCAGTCCAAACGACCAACCGAGGACTTTCTTT	CASSPNDQPRTFF
-	TRBV28	TRBJ1-5	-	TGTGCCAGCAGTTCCACAGCAAGCAGGCAGCCCCAGCATTTT	CASSSTASRQPQHF
-	TRBV7-7	TRBJ2-1	-	TGTGCCAGCAGCCTAGGGACTACAGGGGATGAGCAGTTCTTC	CASSLGTTGDEQFF
-	TRBV5-4	TRBJ1-6	-	TGTGCCAGCAGTTTAGACCGTCCGGGAGATTCACCCCTCCACTTT	CASSLDRPGDSPLHF
-	TRBV9	TRBJ1-6	once	TGTGCCAGCAGCGGAGCGGGGGCAGGGAATAATTCACCCCTCCACTTT	CASSGAGAGNNSPLHF
-	TRBV3-1/TRBV3-2	TRBJ2-1	-	TGTGCCAGCAGCCAAGATTTGACAGCGCCTGGCAATGAGCAGTTCTTC	CASSQDLTAPGNEQFF
-	TRBV21-1	TRBJ2-6	-	TGTGCCAGCAGCAAACCCTACGAACTCCCGGGACAGGGGAGGCAGTCTGGGGCCAACGTCCTGACTTTC	CASSKPYELPGQGRQSGANVLTF
TRBD1	TRBV6-1	TRBJ1-6	-	TGTGCCAGCAGTGAAGGGACAGGGGTGGCACCCCTCCACTTT	CASSEGTGVAPLHF
-	TRBV14	TRBJ2-3	-	TGTGCCAGCAGCCAAGATCGTTCGGCAGATACGCAGTATTTT	CASSQDRSADTQYF
TRBD2	TRBV6-6	TRBJ2-1	-	TGTGCCAGCGGAGTCCGGGGGGACAATGAGCAGTTCTTC	CASGVRGDNEQFF
TRBD2	TRBV4-1	TRBJ2-2	-	TGCGCCAGCAGCCAAATGGGACTAGTTCCTAACACCGGGGAGCTGTTTTTT	CASSQMGLVPNTGELFF